This T cell receptor (beta chain) derives from a study of T cells after yellow fever vaccination. Whole-study findings and limits: The booster response re-showed most primary clones: approximately 95% CD4, more than 70% CD8.

This CDR3 contains 13 residues. Germline V gene sequence: CDR1 SGHTA, CDR2 FQGNSA. The V and J ends lost 4 bases and 2 bases respectively, with 9 bases between them. This clonotype was detected many times. Antigen unknown. Universal primer sites and UMIs were introduced during 5'RACE template-switching synthesis of TCR cDNA. Via MiXCR, TCRdb re-called the 5' RACE reads, giving one row per CDR3 protein. The sample yields 250,000 to 350,000 distinct CDR3 sequences, approximately 10% seen once. The source is a man aged 18 to 30 who received the YFV17D yellow fever vaccine. J is TRBJ2-7 and V is TRBV7-2; a weak D match, TRBD1 (6 bases). This sample comprised CD4+ T cells sorted from PBMCs, obtained 5 days after the yellow fever booster vaccination. Here the CDR3 DNA reads TGTGCCAGCAGCTCGACAGGAGCCTACGAGCAGTACTTC. Protein: CASSSTGAYEQYF.